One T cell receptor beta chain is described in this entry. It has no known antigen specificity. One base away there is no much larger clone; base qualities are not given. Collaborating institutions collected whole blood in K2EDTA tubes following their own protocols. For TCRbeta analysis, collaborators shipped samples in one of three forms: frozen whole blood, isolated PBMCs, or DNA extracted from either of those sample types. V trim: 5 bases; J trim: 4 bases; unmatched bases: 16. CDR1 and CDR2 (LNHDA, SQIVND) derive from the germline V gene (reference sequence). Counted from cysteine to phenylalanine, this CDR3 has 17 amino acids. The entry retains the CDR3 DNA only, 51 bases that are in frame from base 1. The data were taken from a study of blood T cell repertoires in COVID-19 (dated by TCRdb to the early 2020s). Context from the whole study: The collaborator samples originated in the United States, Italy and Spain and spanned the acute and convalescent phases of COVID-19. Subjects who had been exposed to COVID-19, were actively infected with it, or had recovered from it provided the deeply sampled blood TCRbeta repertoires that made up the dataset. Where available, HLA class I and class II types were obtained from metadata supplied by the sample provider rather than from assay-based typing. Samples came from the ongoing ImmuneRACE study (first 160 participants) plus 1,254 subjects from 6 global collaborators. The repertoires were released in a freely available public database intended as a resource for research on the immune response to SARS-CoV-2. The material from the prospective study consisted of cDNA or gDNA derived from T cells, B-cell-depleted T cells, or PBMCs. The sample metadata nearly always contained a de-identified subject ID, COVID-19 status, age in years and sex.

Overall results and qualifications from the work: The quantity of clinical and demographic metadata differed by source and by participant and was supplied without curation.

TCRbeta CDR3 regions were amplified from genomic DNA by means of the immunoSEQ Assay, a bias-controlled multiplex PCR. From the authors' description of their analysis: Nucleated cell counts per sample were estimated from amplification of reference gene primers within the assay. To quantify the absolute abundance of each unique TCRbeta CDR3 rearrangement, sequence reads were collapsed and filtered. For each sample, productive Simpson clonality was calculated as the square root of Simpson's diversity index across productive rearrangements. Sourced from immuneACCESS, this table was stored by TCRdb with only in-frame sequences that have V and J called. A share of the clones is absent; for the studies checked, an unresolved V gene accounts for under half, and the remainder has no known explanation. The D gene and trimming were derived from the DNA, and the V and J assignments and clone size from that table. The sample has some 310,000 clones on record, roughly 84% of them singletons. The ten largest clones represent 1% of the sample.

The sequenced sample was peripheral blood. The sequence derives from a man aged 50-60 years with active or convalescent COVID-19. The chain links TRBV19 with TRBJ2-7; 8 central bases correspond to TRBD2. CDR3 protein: CASSPFSGSSFVYEQYF. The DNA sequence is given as TGTGCCAGTAGTCCCTTCAGCGGGAGTTCCTTTGTTTACGAGCAGTACTTC.